This entry lists 18 T cell receptor beta chains sequenced from one sample in a study of cytomegalovirus exposure and HLA in healthy donors. TCRdb's table, derived via immunoSEQ multiplex PCR, lists solely in-frame clones and lacks some. The sample lists over 75,000 clones, around 84% occurring once. Material for sequencing was PBMCs. The receptors shown here come from a man younger than 35 in good health and CMV-seropositive.

This clone has more than one count but fewer than ten. The CDR3 region is CASRKPGGQGNQPQHF. The CDR3 nucleotides are TGTGCCAGTAGAAAGCCAGGGGGCCAGGGCAATCAGCCCCAGCATTTT. This sequence joins TRBV19 and TRBJ1-5; 8 bases fit TRBD1. With 6 bases clipped from V and 2 bases from J, the junction kept 9 bases outside the gene matches. This CDR3 spans 16 amino acids. The germline V gene encodes CDR1 LNHDA and CDR2 SQIVND (reference sequence).

The chain employs TRBV9 and TRBJ2-5; 14 bases align to TRBD2. The V segment lost 2 bases and the J segment 3 bases; nucleotides outside the gene matches: 3. This CDR3 spans 16 amino acids. CDR1 and CDR2 (germline): SGDLS, YYNGEE. In DNA, the CDR3 is TGTGCCAGCAGCGTGGAGGGACTAGCGGGAGAAGAGACCCAGTACTTC. It yields the protein CASSVEGLAGEETQYF. Based on the CDR3 plus reference TRBV9 and TRBJ2-5, the full variable domain is DSGVTQTPKHLITATGQRVTLRCSPRSGDLSVYWYQQSLDQGLQFLIQYYNGEERAKGNILERFSAQQFPDLHSELNLSSLELGDSALYFCASSVEGLAGEETQYFGPGTRLLVL.

This clone was recorded once. The chain recombines TRBV28 with TRBJ1-4; D perhaps matches TRBD1 (6 bases). Germline-derived CDR1 and CDR2 are MDHEN and SYDVKM. CDR3 length equals 14 residues. Trimming took 6 bases from V and 5 from J, leaving 13 bases between them. CDR3 region: CASRPDRTNEKLFF. In nucleotides, the CDR3 is TGTGCCAGCAGACCAGACAGGACGAATGAAAAACTGTTTTTT.

The chain couples TRBV29-1 to TRBJ2-3; no clear D. The CDR3 is 12 residues long. CDR1 SQVTM and CDR2 ANQGSEA come from the germline V gene. The ends were cut back, 5 bases at V and 1 base at J, with 7 bases in the middle. CDR3 DNA sequence: TGCAGCGTTTACAGACGCACAGATACGCAGTATTTT. Translating it yields CSVYRRTDTQYF.

The chain couples TRBV5-1 to TRBJ2-7; TRBD2 aligns across 11 bases. The V gene's germline CDR1 is SGHRS and CDR2 YFSETQ. V lost 0 bases to trimming and J lost 2 bases; unmatched junction nucleotides: 10. The CDR3 consists of 18 residues. The CDR3 spells CASSLAPLASGRTYEQYV. As DNA, the CDR3 is TGCGCCAGCAGCTTGGCCCCCCTGGCTAGCGGGAGGACCTACGAGCAGTACGTC.

The rearrangement links TRBV10-2 to TRBJ2-2; 11 bases are a match to TRBD2. The length of the CDR3 is 15 residues. J lost 6 bases, V lost 2 bases, and 2 bases had no gene match. CDR1 WSHSY and CDR2 SAAADI come from the germline V gene. The CDR3 reads CASSETSGSPGELFF. In DNA form, the CDR3 reads TGCGCCAGCAGTGAGACTAGCGGGAGCCCCGGGGAGCTGTTTTTT.

In its sample, this clone was seen once. V gene TRBV5-1 combines with J gene TRBJ2-3, with TRBD2 identical over 7 bases. The germline gives CDR1 SGHRS, CDR2 YFSETQ. J lost 2 bases, V lost 4 bases, and 13 bases had no gene match. The CDR3 loop spans 17 amino acids. This chain's CDR3 is CASSNHIAGPITDTQYF. The CDR3 coding sequence is TGCGCCAGCAGCAATCACATAGCGGGCCCGATCACAGATACGCAGTATTTT.

V gene TRBV5-6 combines with J gene TRBJ2-4; 8 nucleotides agree with TRBD1. The CDR3 runs to 15 residues. The V gene end was trimmed by 4 bases and the J gene end by 1 base; junction bases not matched to a gene: 4. CDR1 and CDR2 from the germline V gene are SGHDT and YYEEEE. CDR3 loop: CASSLTGDAKNIQYF. Written as DNA, the CDR3 is TGTGCCAGCAGCCTGACAGGGGACGCCAAAAACATTCAGTACTTC.

The chain combines TRBV6-5 with TRBJ1-4; D call uncertain. CDR3 length: 15 amino acids. Germline-derived CDR1 and CDR2 are MNHEY and SVGAGI. The V and J ends lost 6 bases and 6 bases respectively, with 17 bases between them. The CDR3 bases are TGTGCCAGCAGGCGAGGGCGGGCGGAGGATGAAAAACTGTTTTTT. Translating it yields CASRRGRAEDEKLFF.

This clone turned up a few times. The J gene is TRBJ1-1, the V gene TRBV30; the D gene is possibly TRBD1 (5 bases). V dropped 7 bases and J dropped 1 base, with 13 bases sitting between them. This CDR3 spans 13 amino acids. In germline, CDR1 is GTSNPN, CDR2 SVGIG (reference sequence). As DNA, the CDR3 is TGTGCCTATGCCAGGGACTGGAACACTGAAGCTTTCTTT. It is translated as CAYARDWNTEAFF.

V gene TRBV6-6 combines with J gene TRBJ1-2; D is perhaps TRBD1 (6 bases). Germline values: CDR1 MNHNY, CDR2 SVGAGI (reference sequence). The CDR3 has 12 amino acids. V lost 8 bases and J lost 2, with 9 bases in between. The CDR3 spells CASHGQNYGYTF. The CDR3 DNA sequence: TGTGCCAGCCACGGACAGAACTATGGCTACACCTTC.

V gene TRBV25-1 combines with J gene TRBJ2-4, with D unresolved. Looked up from germline, CDR1 is MGHDK and CDR2 is SYGVNS. CDR3 size: 14 residues. Trimming took 2 bases from V and 0 from J, leaving 5 bases between them. The CDR3 protein is CASSEGGAKNIQYF. In nucleotides, the CDR3 is TGTGCCAGCAGTGAAGGCGGAGCCAAAAACATTCAGTACTTC.

This clone was detected a few times. Other DNA sequences in the same sample also yield this CDR3. J is TRBJ2-5 and V is TRBV4-1, with TRBD1 matching 8 bases. This CDR3 region has 15 residues. From germline, CDR1 is MGHRA and CDR2 YSYEKL. V was pared by 0 bases and J by 5 bases, with 5 bases of the junction left unmatched. This CDR3 reads CASSQEGTGGETQYF. CDR3 in DNA: TGCGCCAGCAGCCAAGAAGGGACAGGAGGGGAGACCCAGTACTTC.

V is TRBV5-4 and J is TRBJ2-5, with D possibly matching TRBD2 (5 bases). V shed 0 bases and J shed 1 base, with 10 bases lying between them. CDR1 and CDR2 from the germline V gene are SGHNT and YYREEE (reference sequence). This CDR3 has 15 amino acids. CDR3 nucleotides: TGTGCCAGCAGCTTGGCTAGCCGTGGCCAAGAGACCCAGTACTTC. It yields the protein CASSLASRGQETQYF.

The chain uses TRBV6-1 and TRBJ2-7; TRBD1 aligns across 8 bases. This CDR3 has 16 residues. Germline trimming cut 4 bases from V and 3 bases from J; bases unmatched to any gene: 11. The germline CDR1 and CDR2 sequences are MNHNS and SASEGT. CDR3 nucleotides: TGTGCCAGCAGTGTAAGGACAGGGACGATATTCTACGAGCAGTACTTC. This encodes CASSVRTGTIFYEQYF.

The chain couples TRBV5-1 to TRBJ2-2; TRBD1 aligns across 8 bases. Germline loops: CDR1 SGHRS, CDR2 YFSETQ. The CDR3 contains 15 residues. The junction had 5 bases not matched to a gene; V was cut back by 3 bases and J by 4 bases. CDR3 DNA: TGCGCCAGCAGCTACCGGACAGGGTCCACCGGGGAGCTGTTTTTT. Translated: CASSYRTGSTGELFF.

The rearrangement links TRBV5-1 to TRBJ2-6, with 8 bases fitting TRBD1. The germline CDR1 and CDR2 sequences are SGHRS and YFSETQ. With V trimmed by 4 bases and J by 2 bases, 8 bases remained unmatched. The CDR3 has 17 amino acids. CDR3 bases: TGCGCCAGCAGCCAGGGGGCGTCGGTTACTGGGGCCAACGTCCTGACTTTC. Translating gives CASSQGASVTGANVLTF.

V usage is TRBV7-2 and J usage is TRBJ1-1, with 8 bases that match TRBD1. The length of the CDR3 is 13 residues. The V gene's germline CDR1 is SGHTA and CDR2 FQGNSA. V lost 5 bases, J lost 11 bases, and 10 bases stayed unmatched. CDR3: CASSPPGQVTAFF. In DNA form, the CDR3 reads TGTGCCAGCAGCCCTCCGGGACAGGTCACGGCTTTCTTT.